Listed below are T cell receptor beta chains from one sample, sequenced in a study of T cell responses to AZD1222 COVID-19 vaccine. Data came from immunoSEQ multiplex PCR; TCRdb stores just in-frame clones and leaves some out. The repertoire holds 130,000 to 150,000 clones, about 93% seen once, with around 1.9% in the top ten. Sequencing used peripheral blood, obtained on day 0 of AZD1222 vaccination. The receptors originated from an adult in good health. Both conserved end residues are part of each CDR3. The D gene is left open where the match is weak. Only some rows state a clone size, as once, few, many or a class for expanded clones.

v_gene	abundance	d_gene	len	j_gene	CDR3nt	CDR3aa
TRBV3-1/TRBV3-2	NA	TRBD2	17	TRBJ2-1	TGTGCCAGCAGCCCCCTGCCCGGGACTAGCGGTTACAATGAGCAGTTCTTC	CASSPLPGTSGYNEQFF
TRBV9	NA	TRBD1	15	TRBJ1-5	TGTGCCAGCAGCTCCGGACAGGGGGCCGATCAGCCCCAGCATTTT	CASSSGQGADQPQHF
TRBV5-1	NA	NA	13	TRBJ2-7	TGCGCCAGCAGCTCCCGGAGCTCCTACGAGCAGTACTTC	CASSSRSSYEQYF
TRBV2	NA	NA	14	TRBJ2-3	TGTGCCAGCAGTGTTGACAGAGACACAGATACGCAGTATTTT	CASSVDRDTDTQYF
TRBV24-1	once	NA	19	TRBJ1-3	TGTGCCACCAGTGATTTAGGGTCAGACCTTAGCTACTCTGGAAACACCATATATTTT	CATSDLGSDLSYSGNTIYF
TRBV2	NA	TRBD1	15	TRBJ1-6	TGTGCCAGCAGTGCCGGGGGACAGGCAAATTCACCCCTCCACTTT	CASSAGGQANSPLHF
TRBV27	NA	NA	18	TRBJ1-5	TGTGCCAGCAGCCTGAAGGCTGCTCCAGAGACGGGCAATCAGCCCCAGCATTTT	CASSLKAAPETGNQPQHF
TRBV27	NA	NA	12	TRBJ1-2	TGTGCCAGCAGTGACCGGGGTCGGGGCTACACCTTC	CASSDRGRGYTF
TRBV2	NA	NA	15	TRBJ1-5	TGTGCCAGCAGTGAGGGGGGGCAGGGCCAGTGGCCCCAGCATTTT	CASSEGGQGQWPQHF
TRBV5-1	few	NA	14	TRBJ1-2	TGCGCCAGCAGCTTGCGGACAGAAGACTATGGCTACACCTTC	CASSLRTEDYGYTF
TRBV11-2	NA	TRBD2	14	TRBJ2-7	TGTGCCAGCAGCTTGGGGACTAGCGGGAGTATCGAGGAGTTC	CASSLGTSGSIEEF
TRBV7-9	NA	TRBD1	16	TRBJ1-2	TGTGCCAGCAGCCCCCCTACAGGGGGTCTGAAGAACGGCTACACCTTC	CASSPPTGGLKNGYTF
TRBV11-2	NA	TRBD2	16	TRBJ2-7	TGTGCCAGCAGCAGAACCAAGACTAGCGGGACGGCCGAGCAGTACTTC	CASSRTKTSGTAEQYF
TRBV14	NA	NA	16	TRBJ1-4	TGTGCCAGCAGCCAGTACGCCGGATCAACTAATGAAAAACTGTTTTTT	CASSQYAGSTNEKLFF
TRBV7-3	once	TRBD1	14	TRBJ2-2	TGTGCCAGCAGCTTAAGACAGGGAGCCGGGGAGCTGTTTTTT	CASSLRQGAGELFF
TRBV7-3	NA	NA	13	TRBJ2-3	TGTGCCAGCAGCTTGACGGGGGGCGATACGCAGTATTTT	CASSLTGGDTQYF
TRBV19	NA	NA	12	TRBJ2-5	TGTGCCAGTAGGGGGGGGCCCGAGACCCAGTACTTC	CASRGGPETQYF
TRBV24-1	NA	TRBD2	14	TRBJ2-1	TGTGCCACCAGTGATCCCGGGACTAGCGGGGAGCAGTTCTTC	CATSDPGTSGEQFF
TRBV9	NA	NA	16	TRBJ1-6	TGTGCCAGCAGCGACGGACGGAGTGGTTTTTATTCACCCCTCCACTTT	CASSDGRSGFYSPLHF
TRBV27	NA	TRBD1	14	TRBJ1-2	TGTGCCAGCGAACCGGGACAGGGTGTGTATGGCTACACCTTC	CASEPGQGVYGYTF
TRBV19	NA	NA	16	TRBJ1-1	TGTGCCAGTAGTACTACGGACATCTTTACGACCACTGAAGCTTTCTTT	CASSTTDIFTTTEAFF
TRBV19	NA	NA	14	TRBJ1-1	TGTGCCAGTAGTATGTGGGAGGCGAACACTGAAGCTTTCTTT	CASSMWEANTEAFF
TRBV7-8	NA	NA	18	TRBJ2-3	TGTGCCAGCAGCTTACCCCGGGACACCGGATTTAGCACAGATACGCAGTATTTT	CASSLPRDTGFSTDTQYF
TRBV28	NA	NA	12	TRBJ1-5	TGTGCCAGCAGTTTGGCCGATCAGCCCCAGCATTTT	CASSLADQPQHF
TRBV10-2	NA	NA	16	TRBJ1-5	TGCGCCAGCAGTGAAATCCCTGGGCGTGGCAATCAGCCCCAGCATTTT	CASSEIPGRGNQPQHF
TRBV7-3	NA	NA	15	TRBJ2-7	TGTGCCAGCAGCTTAACGGGGGGACGCAGGTACGAGCAGTACTTC	CASSLTGGRRYEQYF
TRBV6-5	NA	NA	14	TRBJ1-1	TGTGCCAGCAGGCCCCTTGGAGGGTGGAGTGAAGCTTTCTTT	CASRPLGGWSEAFF
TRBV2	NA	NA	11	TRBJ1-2	TGTGCCAGCAGTGCCGGGGTTGGCTACACCTTC	CASSAGVGYTF
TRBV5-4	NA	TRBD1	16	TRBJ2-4	TGTGCCAGCGGAGAGGGGACAGGGGCAGCCAAAAACATTCAGTACTTC	CASGEGTGAAKNIQYF
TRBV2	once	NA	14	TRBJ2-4	TGTGCCAGCAGTGAACTAGGCGGGTGGGGCATTCAGTACTTC	CASSELGGWGIQYF
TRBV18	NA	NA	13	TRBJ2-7	TGTGCCAGCTCCCGTGACCTGAATTACGAGCAGTACTTC	CASSRDLNYEQYF
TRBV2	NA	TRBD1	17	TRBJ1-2	TGTGCCAGCAGTGCATCGGGACAGCAGTCTCCTAACTATGGCTACACCTTC	CASSASGQQSPNYGYTF
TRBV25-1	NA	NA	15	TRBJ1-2	TGTGCCAGCAGTGAATCCGCGGCCGATAACTATGGCTACACCTTC	CASSESAADNYGYTF
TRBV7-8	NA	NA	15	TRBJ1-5	TGTGCCAGCAGCTCCGGGTCCCAGACAAATCAGCCCCAGCATTTT	CASSSGSQTNQPQHF
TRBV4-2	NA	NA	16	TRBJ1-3	TGTGCCAGCAGCCAAGATGGAGGGGGCTCTGGAAACACCATATATTTT	CASSQDGGGSGNTIYF
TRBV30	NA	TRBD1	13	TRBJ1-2	TGTGCCTGGAGTGCAGGGCAGGGGGGCGGCTACACCTTC	CAWSAGQGGGYTF
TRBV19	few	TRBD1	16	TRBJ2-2	TGTGCCAGTAGTACCTTAAAGGGACAGGGGACCGGGGAGCTGTTTTTT	CASSTLKGQGTGELFF
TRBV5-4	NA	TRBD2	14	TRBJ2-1	TGTGCCAGCAGCTTGGAGGGGACTATGCGGGAGCAGTTCTTC	CASSLEGTMREQFF
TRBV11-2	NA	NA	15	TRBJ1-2	TGTGCCAGCAGCGTCCGGGACACCGGCTTCTATGGCTACACCTTC	CASSVRDTGFYGYTF
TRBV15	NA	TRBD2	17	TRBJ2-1	TGTGCCACCAGCAGAGAAGAAAAGGTAGCGGGAGTTGGAGAGCAGTTCTTC	CATSREEKVAGVGEQFF
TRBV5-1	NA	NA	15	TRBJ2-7	TGCGCCAGCAGCTTGGTCGCCGGCGGGGAATTCGAGCAGTACTTC	CASSLVAGGEFEQYF
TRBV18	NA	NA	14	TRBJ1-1	TGTGCCAGCTCACCTCAGGGACGGAACACTGAAGCTTTCTTT	CASSPQGRNTEAFF
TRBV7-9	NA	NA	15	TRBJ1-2	TGTGCCAGCAGCTTAGGGGTCGGGACGGAATATGGCTACACCTTC	CASSLGVGTEYGYTF
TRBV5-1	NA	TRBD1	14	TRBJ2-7	TGCGCCAGCAGCTCGGGACAGGTAGCCTACGAGCAGTACTTC	CASSSGQVAYEQYF
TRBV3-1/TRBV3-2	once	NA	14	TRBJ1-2	TGTGCCAGCAGCCACCTGGACAGATCTTATGGCTACACCTTC	CASSHLDRSYGYTF
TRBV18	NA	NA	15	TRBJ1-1	TGTGCCAGCTCACCAATTTCAGGGCAGAACACTGAAGCTTTCTTT	CASSPISGQNTEAFF